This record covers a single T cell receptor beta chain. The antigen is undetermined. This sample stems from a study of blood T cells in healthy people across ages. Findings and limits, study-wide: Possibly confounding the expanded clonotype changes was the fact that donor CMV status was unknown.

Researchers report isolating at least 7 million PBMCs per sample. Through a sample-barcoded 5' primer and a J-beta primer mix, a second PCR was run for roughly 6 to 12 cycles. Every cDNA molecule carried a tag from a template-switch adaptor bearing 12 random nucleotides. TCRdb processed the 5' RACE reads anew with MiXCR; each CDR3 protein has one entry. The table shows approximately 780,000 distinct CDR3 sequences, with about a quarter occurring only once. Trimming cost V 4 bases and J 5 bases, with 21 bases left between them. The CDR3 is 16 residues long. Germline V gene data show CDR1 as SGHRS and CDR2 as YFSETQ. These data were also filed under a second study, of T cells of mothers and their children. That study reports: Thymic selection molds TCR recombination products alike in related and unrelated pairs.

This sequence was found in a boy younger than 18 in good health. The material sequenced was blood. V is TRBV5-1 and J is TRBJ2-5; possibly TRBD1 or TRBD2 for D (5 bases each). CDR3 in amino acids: CASSPPGTPPLETQYF. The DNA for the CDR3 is TGCGCCAGCAGCCCCCCGGGGACCCCACCGCTGGAGACCCAGTACTTC.